This TCR beta chain was identified in a study of neurological immune-mediated disorders. This CDR3 region has 13 residues. The germline V and J ends were trimmed by 1 base and 5 bases, with 8 bases remaining between them. Germline CDR1 is MNHNS and CDR2 is SASEGT. From 15-18 subjects, each sequencing run yielded over 170 million TCR-beta sequences. TCRdb passed the 5' RACE reads through MiXCR, listing each CDR3 protein once. The sample has about 17,000 distinct CDR3 sequences, roughly 3.5% seen once. Ten or more counts support this clonotype. The J gene is TRBJ1-2, the V gene TRBV6-1; D uncertain. The sample taken for sequencing was CD8+ T cells from blood. The sequence was obtained from a woman aged 40 to 50 in good health. CDR3 DNA: TGTGCCAGCAGTGAAGGCACCAGGTATGGCTACACCTTC. Translating gives CASSEGTRYGYTF.